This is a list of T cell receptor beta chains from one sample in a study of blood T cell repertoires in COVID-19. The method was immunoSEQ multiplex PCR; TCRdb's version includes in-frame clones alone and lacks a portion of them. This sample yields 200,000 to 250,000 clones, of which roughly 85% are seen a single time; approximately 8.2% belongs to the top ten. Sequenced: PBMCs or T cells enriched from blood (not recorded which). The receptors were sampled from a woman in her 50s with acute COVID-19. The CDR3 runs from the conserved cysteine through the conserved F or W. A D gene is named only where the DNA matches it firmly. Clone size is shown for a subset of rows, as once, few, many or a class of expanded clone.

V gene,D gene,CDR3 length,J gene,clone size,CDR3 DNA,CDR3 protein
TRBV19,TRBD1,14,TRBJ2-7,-,TGTGCCAGTAGTGCTACAGGGGGCAAAAACGAGCAGTACTTC,CASSATGGKNEQYF
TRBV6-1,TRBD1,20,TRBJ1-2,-,TGTGCCAGCAGTGAAGAAGTGGCAGGGGGTAGGAAACTTCGCGGCTATGGCTACACCTTC,CASSEEVAGGRKLRGYGYTF
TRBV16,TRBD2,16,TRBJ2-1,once,TGTGCCAGCAGCCAAGCCTTAGCGGGGTTCTACAATGAGCAGTTCTTC,CASSQALAGFYNEQFF
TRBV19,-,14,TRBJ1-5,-,TGTGCCAGTAGTATCACGAGGGTTAAGCAGCCCCAGCATTTT,CASSITRVKQPQHF
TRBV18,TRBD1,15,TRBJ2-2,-,TGTGCCAGCTCACCGATGGGACAGGGAGCTGGGGAGCTGTTTTTT,CASSPMGQGAGELFF
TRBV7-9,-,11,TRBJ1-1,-,TGTGCCAGCAGCCTGAGTACTGAAGCTTTCTTT,CASSLSTEAFF
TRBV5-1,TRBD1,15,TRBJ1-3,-,TGCGCCAGCAGCCCCGGAGGGACAGTTGGAAACACCATATATTTT,CASSPGGTVGNTIYF
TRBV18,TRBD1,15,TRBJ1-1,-,TGTGCCAGCTCACCGGACAGGGGCTCTGGCACTGAAGCTTTCTTT,CASSPDRGSGTEAFF
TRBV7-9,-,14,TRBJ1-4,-,TGTGCCAGCAGCCTCCGACAGCAAAATGAAAAACTGTTTTTT,CASSLRQQNEKLFF
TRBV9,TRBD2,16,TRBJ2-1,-,TGTGCCAGCAGCGGGCTCCTCGGGGGGGCCTACAATGAGCAGTTCTTC,CASSGLLGGAYNEQFF